This TCR beta chain was captured in a study of blood T cells in healthy people across ages. The table lists this clonotype with a few counts. The antigen remains undetermined. Study outcomes and limitations: What prevented conclusive comparison of naive and antigen-experienced cells was that PBMCs were unsorted. Per-million-T-cell TCR beta diversity fell roughly linearly with age.

Per sample, a minimum of 6.5 million PBMCs were isolated. This CDR3 spans 13 amino acids. Trimming took off 4 bases at V and 7 bases at J, with 10 bases between the two ends. CDR1 and CDR2 from the germline V gene are WSHSY and SAAADI. The second PCR ran about 6 to 12 cycles with a sample-barcoded 5' primer and J-beta primers. A minimum of 2.5 million CDR3-containing paired-end reads was obtained for each sample. Each CDR3 protein is one row after TCRdb ran MiXCR on the 5' RACE reads. The sample carries about 1.5 million distinct CDR3 sequences, 35% to 45% recorded once. Sample: blood. The receptor comes from a young woman in good health. The chain employs TRBV10-2 and TRBJ2-2; D unclear. The CDR3 spells CASSVGLVGELFF. In DNA, the CDR3 is TGCGCCAGCAGTGTAGGGTTGGTCGGGGAGCTGTTTTTT.